This passage covers 30 T cell receptor gamma chains from one sample sequenced in a study of Vδ1+ human thymocytes. General observations from the study: In the thymus, TRG and TRD repertoires looked highly polyclonal with Gaussian CDR3 lengths.

No antigens are known for them. RNA was extracted from the cells and then reverse transcribed. The CDR3 regions were amplified by multiplex PCR from V-gene primers to a constant-region primer. TCRdb reprocessed the multiplex PCR reads through CATT. Among 30,000 to 45,000 gamma-chain clones, 20% were seen once, and the ten largest hold less than 2%. Sequencing input: Vdelta1+ gamma-delta thymocytes from the thymus. Indicated subset: FACS-sorted CD3+ TCRalphabeta- TCRVdelta1+ TCRVdelta2- thymocytes. All receptors derive from a girl less than two years old who had congenital heart surgery.

To note about this clone: This could be a read error, since a much larger clone is one nucleotide away. The V call is TRGV9, the J call TRGJ1 or TRGJ2. The CDR3 spans 14 residues. Per germline, CDR1 GITISATS and CDR2 ISYDGTV (reference sequence). The CDR3 nucleotides are TGTGCCTTGCGGGAGGTGCGGAATTATTATAAGAAACTCTTT. It specifies CALREVRNYYKKLF.

J is TRGJ1 or TRGJ2 and V is TRGV4. V shed 0 bases and J 2 bases; nucleotides not matched to a gene: 7. The CDR3 has 15 amino acids. Germline-derived CDR1 and CDR2 are EGSTGY and YDSYTSSV. CDR3 nucleotide sequence: TGTGCCACCTGGGATGGGCTTTCGTATTATTATAAGAAACTCTTT. Its protein is CATWDGLSYYYKKLF.

This clone was seen more than once but under ten times. V gene TRGV8 combines with J gene TRGJP2. The CDR3 is 14 residues long. Germline CDR1 reads VENAVY; CDR2 reads YDSYNSRV. Unmatched junction bases numbered 13, after V lost 4 bases and J lost 11 bases. CDR3: CATWDGPAGWIKTF. For the CDR3, the DNA is TGTGCCACCTGGGACGGTCCCGCGGGGTGGATCAAGACGTTT.

Turning to this clone: Other nucleotide sequences in the sample specify the same CDR3. The chain recombines TRGV2 with TRGJ1 or TRGJ2. The J segment lost 5 bases and the V segment lost 0 bases, leaving 4 bases of the junction unmatched. Germline-derived CDR1 and CDR2 are EGSNGY and YDSYNSKV. This CDR3 has 13 residues. The CDR3 sequence is CATWDGANYKKLF. Here the CDR3 DNA reads TGTGCCACCTGGGACGGGGCCAATTATAAGAAACTCTTT.

V is TRGV2 and J is TRGJP2. From germline, CDR1 is EGSNGY and CDR2 YDSYNSKV. J gave up 2 bases and V 4 bases, and 7 bases lay outside the gene matches. The CDR3 sequence is 15 residues long. In nucleotides, the CDR3 is TGTGCCACCTGGGAGAGGCTGAGTAGTGATTGGATCAAGACGTTT. It specifies CATWERLSSDWIKTF.

The rearrangement uses TRGV2 and TRGJ1 or TRGJ2. This CDR3 region has 13 residues. The ends lost 0 bases at V and 8 bases at J; junction bases unmatched: 7. Germline V gene data show CDR1 as EGSNGY and CDR2 as YDSYNSKV. CDR3 DNA sequence: TGTGCCACCTGGGACGGGAGTAAGGATAAGAAACTCTTT. Its translation is CATWDGSKDKKLF.

V usage is TRGV9 and J usage is TRGJ1 or TRGJ2. V shed 3 bases, J shed 5 bases, and the junction held 10 bases outside the gene matches. The CDR3 has 14 amino acids. Per germline, CDR1 GITISATS and CDR2 ISYDGTV (reference sequence). The CDR3 DNA reads as TGTGCCTTGTGGGAGACCACCCCGGATTATAAGAAACTCTTT. This codes for CALWETTPDYKKLF.

This clone was observed a few times. V is TRGV2 and J is TRGJ1 or TRGJ2. The V segment lost 3 bases and the J segment 1 base; nucleotides outside the gene matches: 6. The germline V gene encodes CDR1 EGSNGY and CDR2 YDSYNSKV. The CDR3 loop spans 14 amino acids. The CDR3 here is CATWDIGNYYKKLF. The CDR3 region has the DNA TGTGCCACCTGGGACATAGGAAATTATTATAAGAAACTCTTT.

J is TRGJ1 or TRGJ2 and V is TRGV9. The junction had 5 bases not matched to a gene; V was cut back by 9 bases and J by 3 bases. Germline V gives CDR1 GITISATS, CDR2 ISYDGTV (reference sequence). This CDR3 spans 11 amino acids. CDR3: CALNLYYKKLF. The CDR3, as DNA: TGTGCCTTGAACCTTTATTATAAGAAACTCTTT.

This clone showed up just a few times. The rearrangement joins TRGV8 to TRGJ1 or TRGJ2. The V and J ends lost 2 bases and 5 bases, in that order; junction bases with no gene match: 18. Germline V gene lookup returns CDR1 VENAVY and CDR2 YDSYNSRV. This CDR3 spans 17 amino acids. In DNA form, the CDR3 reads TGTGCCACCTGGGATAAGGTTCGTTACAATGCGGATTATAAGAAACTCTTT. Amino acids: CATWDKVRYNADYKKLF.

This clone was seen only a few times. This chain joins TRGV4 and TRGJP2. This CDR3 is 15 amino acids long. The germline V gene encodes CDR1 EGSTGY and CDR2 YDSYTSSV. The trim removed 0 bases at V and 7 bases at J, leaving 8 bases unmatched. CDR3 sequence: CATWDGPTFDWIKTF. DNA for the CDR3: TGTGCCACCTGGGATGGGCCTACCTTTGATTGGATCAAGACGTTT.

The V gene is TRGV9, the J gene TRGJP2. The junction had 5 bases not matched to a gene; V was cut back by 0 bases and J by 7 bases. There are 14 residues in the CDR3. Germline values: CDR1 GITISATS, CDR2 ISYDGTV (reference sequence). The CDR3 sequence is CALWEVQNDWIKTF. CDR3 DNA: TGTGCCTTGTGGGAGGTGCAAAATGATTGGATCAAGACGTTT.

This rearrangement joins TRGV8 to TRGJP2. Germline V gene data show CDR1 as VENAVY and CDR2 as YDSYNSRV. J lost 2 bases, V lost 6 bases, and 12 bases had no gene match. This CDR3 spans 16 amino acids. For the CDR3, the DNA is TGTGCCACCTGGAACTTTCAGGGGAGTAGTGATTGGATCAAGACGTTT. Its protein product is CATWNFQGSSDWIKTF.

This clone was recorded a few times. Just one base apart from a much larger clone, this may be a read error. At the DNA level, this CDR3 is encoded by other sequences in the same sample as well. The V gene is TRGV3, the J gene TRGJ1 or TRGJ2. The CDR3 is 13 residues long. Trimming took 0 bases from V and 5 from J; bases not matched to a gene: 4. The germline V gene encodes CDR1 VTNTFY and CDR2 YDVSTARD (reference sequence). CDR3 residues: CATWDRPNYKKLF. The DNA of the CDR3 is TGTGCCACCTGGGACAGGCCTAATTATAAGAAACTCTTT.

The chain recombines TRGV4 with TRGJ1 or TRGJ2. The V segment lost 6 bases and the J segment 13 bases; nucleotides outside the gene matches: 21. The CDR3 is 14 residues long. Germline V lookup: CDR1 EGSTGY, CDR2 YDSYTSSV. The CDR3, as DNA: TGTGCCACCTGGCCCCGAGGGGTTGGGCAAGGCAAACTCTTT. Amino acids: CATWPRGVGQGKLF.

The rearrangement joins TRGV8 to TRGJ1 or TRGJ2. J lost 12 bases, V lost 5 bases, and 16 bases had no gene match. The CDR3 contains 13 residues. Germline loops: CDR1 VENAVY, CDR2 YDSYNSRV. CDR3 sequence reads: CATWAAPQGRKLF. DNA for the CDR3: TGTGCCACCTGGGCCGCACCCCAGGGCAGGAAACTCTTT.

The J gene is TRGJ1 or TRGJ2, the V gene TRGV8. Per germline, CDR1 VENAVY and CDR2 YDSYNSRV. The ends lost 5 bases at V and 7 bases at J; junction bases unmatched: 14. CDR3 length equals 14 residues. The CDR3 DNA is TGTGCCACCTGGGCCATACCCCCGGAATATAAGAAACTCTTT. Its protein is CATWAIPPEYKKLF.

This clone was counted between two and nine times. This rearrangement joins TRGV2 to TRGJ1 or TRGJ2. The CDR3 totals 14 residues. The ends lost 1 base at V and 9 bases at J; junction bases unmatched: 12. Germline values: CDR1 EGSNGY, CDR2 YDSYNSKV. The CDR3 bases are TGTGCCACCTGGGACGGATCCCCTTATCCTAAGAAACTCTTT. It specifies CATWDGSPYPKKLF.

With regard to this clone: This could be a read error, since a much larger clone is one nucleotide away. This sequence joins TRGV2 and TRGJP2. V gave up 0 bases and J gave up 3 bases; unmatched junction bases: 4. Germline CDR1 and CDR2: EGSNGY and YDSYNSKV. This CDR3 comprises 15 residues. The CDR3 nucleotides read TGTGCCACCTGGGACGGGCATTGTAGTGATTGGATCAAGACGTTT. Amino acids: CATWDGHCSDWIKTF.

For this clone: A much bigger clone sits one base away, suggesting this may be a read error. Distinct nucleotide sequences in the sample also encode this CDR3. The chain has TRGV9 and TRGJ1 or TRGJ2. The CDR3 is 13 residues long. Trimming removed 2 bases from V and 3 bases from J; junction bases left unmatched: 4. Germline V lookup: CDR1 GITISATS, CDR2 ISYDGTV (reference sequence). The DNA of the CDR3 is TGTGCCTTGTGGGAGGAGCGTTATTATAAGAAACTCTTT. Translating gives CALWEERYYKKLF.

This clone has more than one count but fewer than ten. This chain links TRGV8 with TRGJP2. The V and J ends lost 1 base and 8 bases, in that order; junction bases with no gene match: 4. The germline V gene has CDR1 VENAVY and CDR2 YDSYNSRV. CDR3 length: 13 amino acids. The CDR3 reads CATWDRTDWIKTF. Here the CDR3 DNA reads TGTGCCACCTGGGATAGAACCGATTGGATCAAGACGTTT.

This clone appeared once. The rearrangement links TRGV2 to TRGJ1 or TRGJ2. CDR1 EGSNGY and CDR2 YDSYNSKV come from the germline V gene. Germline trimming cut 1 base from V and 10 bases from J; bases unmatched to any gene: 10. The CDR3 has 13 amino acids. This CDR3 is CATWDGGLGKKLF. The CDR3 DNA follows: TGTGCCACCTGGGACGGAGGCTTGGGGAAGAAACTCTTT.

As for this clone: Other DNA sequences in this sample translate to the same CDR3. V is TRGV9 and J is TRGJ1 or TRGJ2. The CDR3 extends over 12 amino acids. Germline V lookup: CDR1 GITISATS, CDR2 ISYDGTV (reference sequence). The V gene end was trimmed by 4 bases and the J gene end by 4 bases; junction bases not matched to a gene: 4. In DNA form, the CDR3 reads TGTGCCTTGTGGGAAACATATTATAAGAAACTCTTT. Translation gives CALWETYYKKLF.

V gene TRGV3 combines with J gene TRGJ1 or TRGJ2. Germline V gene lookup returns CDR1 VTNTFY and CDR2 YDVSTARD (reference sequence). This CDR3 has 17 amino acids. Trimming removed 1 base from V and 0 bases from J; junction bases left unmatched: 12. CDR3 in DNA: TGTGCCACCTGGGACAGCCTAGTATTTCCGAATTATTATAAGAAACTCTTT. Protein product: CATWDSLVFPNYYKKLF.

This clone was counted a few times. The sample carries other DNA sequences with the same CDR3. This chain links TRGV8 with TRGJP2. V trimming: 1 base; J trimming: 8 bases; junction bases outside the gene matches: 4. Germline V gene lookup returns CDR1 VENAVY and CDR2 YDSYNSRV. The CDR3 has 13 amino acids. CDR3 protein: CATWDSPDWIKTF. CDR3 nucleotide sequence: TGTGCCACCTGGGATAGCCCCGATTGGATCAAGACGTTT.

This chain joins TRGV3 and TRGJ1 or TRGJ2. There are 15 residues in the CDR3. Trimming cost V 3 bases and J 2 bases; bases outside gene matches: 10. Per germline, CDR1 VTNTFY and CDR2 YDVSTARD (reference sequence). This CDR3 reads CATWDVNIDYYKKLF. DNA of the CDR3: TGTGCCACCTGGGACGTAAACATAGATTATTATAAGAAACTCTTT.

This clone occurred a few times. Being one base from a much bigger clone, this may be a read error. Other DNA sequences in the same sample also yield this CDR3. The chain combines TRGV9 with TRGJ1 or TRGJ2. The CDR3 is 12 amino acids. CDR1 and CDR2 from the germline V gene are GITISATS and ISYDGTV (reference sequence). The trim removed 4 bases at V and 4 bases at J, leaving 4 bases unmatched. CDR3 sequence reads: CALWEGYYKKLF. For the CDR3, the DNA is TGTGCCTTGTGGGAAGGCTATTATAAGAAACTCTTT.

There are a few counts of this clone. The rearrangement joins TRGV9 to TRGJ1 or TRGJ2. The CDR3 sequence is 14 residues long. The J segment lost 4 bases and the V segment lost 3 bases, leaving 9 bases of the junction unmatched. Germline V gives CDR1 GITISATS, CDR2 ISYDGTV (reference sequence). CDR3 region: CALWESLDYYKKLF. As DNA, the CDR3 is TGTGCCTTGTGGGAGTCCCTTGACTATTATAAGAAACTCTTT.

The chain joins TRGV9 to TRGJP. The CDR3 sequence is 15 residues long. V lost 3 bases to trimming and J lost 9 bases; unmatched junction nucleotides: 5. The V gene's germline CDR1 is GITISATS and CDR2 ISYDGTV (reference sequence). CDR3 protein: CALWEIGLGKKIKVF. CDR3 sequence (DNA): TGTGCCTTGTGGGAGATTGGGTTGGGCAAAAAAATCAAGGTATTT.

This sequence joins TRGV9 and TRGJ1 or TRGJ2. After removal of 4 bases from V and 5 bases from J, the junction contained 11 bases not matched to a gene. This CDR3 contains 14 residues. In germline, CDR1 is GITISATS, CDR2 ISYDGTV (reference sequence). For the CDR3, the DNA is TGTGCCTTGTGGGACTCCTCTCCGAATTATAAGAAACTCTTT. Encoded protein: CALWDSSPNYKKLF.